This TCR beta chain was sequenced in a study of response to subunit inactivated influenza vaccine. Study findings and constraints: Authors suggested each seasonal influenza vaccination recruits few new T cells.

Regarding this clonotype: Its antigen is unidentified.

TCRdb called the RT-PCR reads again in MiXCR, with one record for every CDR3 protein. The sample yields about 500,000 distinct CDR3 sequences, about 17% seen once. This clonotype was sampled from a man between 50 and 69 years old who received an inactivated influenza vaccine. This specimen consisted of CD4+ T cells sorted from PBMCs, obtained roughly 24 months after vaccination.

This CDR3 reads CASRDTITEAFF. The CDR3, as DNA: TGTGCCAGCAGGGATACTATCACTGAAGCTTTCTTT. The V call is TRBV11-2, the J call TRBJ1-1, with D uncertain. The V gene's germline CDR1 is SGHAT and CDR2 FQNNGV. The CDR3 is 12 amino acids. Trimming removed 6 bases from V and 4 bases from J, with 9 bases in between.